A selection of T cell receptor beta chains follows, all from one sample in a study of shared clonotypes between healthy human individuals. TCRdb keeps only in-frame clones here, not all; method: immunoSEQ multiplex PCR. The table has about 2.4 million clones, over 85% seen once. Specimen: naive CD4+ T cells from PBMCs. The source of these receptors is a man between 18 and 35 years old in good health. Some clones in this sample may be carry-over from other donors' samples. CDR3s include the opening cysteine and the closing phenylalanine or tryptophan. The order of the fields is D gene, clone size, V gene, J gene, CDR3 protein, CDR3 DNA. The D gene is left open where the match is weak. Only some rows state a clone size, as once, few, many or a class for expanded clones.

D: .
size: .
V: TRBV11-2
J: TRBJ2-7
CDR3: CASSSRRSSSYEQYF
DNA: TGTGCCAGCAGCAGCCGTCGGAGTAGCTCCTACGAGCAGTACTTC

D: .
size: .
V: TRBV7-2
J: TRBJ2-1
CDR3: CASSPAGRSYNEQFF
DNA: TGTGCCAGCAGCCCGGCGGGGCGGAGTTACAATGAGCAGTTCTTC

D: TRBD2
size: .
V: TRBV28
J: TRBJ2-3
CDR3: CASSPSGRAPDTQYF
DNA: TGTGCCAGCAGTCCTAGCGGGAGGGCCCCCGATACGCAGTATTTT

D: .
size: .
V: TRBV28
J: TRBJ1-1
CDR3: CASLGPLGTEAFF
DNA: TGTGCCAGCCTCGGCCCCCTCGGCACTGAAGCTTTCTTT

D: .
size: .
V: TRBV5-6
J: TRBJ2-7
CDR3: CASSLRAGSSYEQYF
DNA: TGTGCCAGCAGCTTGCGGGCGGGGAGCTCCTACGAGCAGTACTTC

D: .
size: once
V: TRBV21-1
J: TRBJ2-7
CDR3: CASSYKTGTHYEQYF
DNA: TGTGCCAGCAGCTACAAGACTGGAACACACTACGAGCAGTACTTC

D: .
size: .
V: TRBV7-2
J: TRBJ1-2
CDR3: CASSPARDSYGYTF
DNA: TGTGCCAGCAGCCCCGCTCGGGACTCCTATGGCTACACCTTC

D: TRBD2
size: .
V: TRBV7-9
J: TRBJ2-1
CDR3: CASSLFLAGSVYNEQFF
DNA: TGTGCCAGCAGCTTATTCCTAGCGGGTAGTGTCTACAATGAGCAGTTCTTC

D: TRBD1
size: .
V: TRBV19
J: TRBJ1-1
CDR3: CASQGAHTEAFF
DNA: TGTGCCAGCCAGGGGGCACACACTGAAGCTTTCTTT

D: TRBD2
size: once
V: TRBV7-9
J: TRBJ2-1
CDR3: CASSLAWREGRNEQFF
DNA: TGTGCCAGCAGCTTAGCGTGGCGGGAGGGGAGAAATGAGCAGTTCTTC

D: .
size: .
V: TRBV5-1
J: TRBJ2-5
CDR3: CASNLNGEETQYF
DNA: TGCGCCAGCAACTTGAATGGGGAAGAGACCCAGTACTTC

D: TRBD1
size: .
V: TRBV28
J: TRBJ1-1
CDR3: CASSPRGQGVKAFF
DNA: TGTGCCAGCAGCCCTAGGGGACAGGGGGTAAAAGCTTTCTTT

D: TRBD1
size: .
V: TRBV6-1
J: TRBJ1-5
CDR3: CAVRGRVSNQPQHF
DNA: TGTGCCGTCAGGGGGCGCGTTAGCAATCAGCCCCAGCATTTT

D: .
size: once
V: TRBV4-1
J: TRBJ2-6
CDR3: CASSQAASGANVLTF
DNA: TGCGCCAGCAGCCAAGCCGCCTCTGGGGCCAACGTCCTGACTTTC

D: .
size: .
V: TRBV7-2
J: TRBJ2-1
CDR3: CASSPRVGPYNEQFF
DNA: TGTGCCAGCAGCCCCCGTGTGGGGCCCTACAATGAGCAGTTCTTC

D: .
size: .
V: TRBV27
J: TRBJ1-5
CDR3: CASSSLSWSGGQPQHF
DNA: TGTGCCAGCAGTTCCCTCTCATGGTCTGGGGGACAGCCCCAGCATTTT

D: TRBD1
size: .
V: TRBV29-1
J: TRBJ1-4
CDR3: CSVAGQDEKLFF
DNA: TGCAGCGTTGCCGGACAGGATGAAAAACTGTTTTTT

D: TRBD2
size: .
V: TRBV4-1
J: TRBJ2-3
CDR3: CASSPPWGGRADTQYF
DNA: TGCGCCAGCAGCCCACCGTGGGGCGGGAGGGCCGATACGCAGTATTTT

D: .
size: .
V: TRBV10-3
J: TRBJ2-3
CDR3: CAISAGSTDTQYF
DNA: TGTGCCATCAGTGCGGGAAGCACAGATACGCAGTATTTT

D: TRBD1
size: .
V: TRBV28
J: TRBJ1-2
CDR3: CASRDDRASNTNYGYTF
DNA: TGTGCCAGCAGGGACGACAGGGCCTCGAACACTAACTATGGCTACACCTTC

D: TRBD2
size: .
V: TRBV19
J: TRBJ2-1
CDR3: CASSITALAGGRNEQFF
DNA: TGTGCCAGTAGTATCACGGCGCTAGCGGGAGGGCGCAATGAGCAGTTCTTC

D: .
size: .
V: TRBV10-3
J: TRBJ2-6
CDR3: CAISKDSLLSGANVLTF
DNA: TGTGCCATCAGTAAAGACAGCCTCCTCTCTGGGGCCAACGTCCTGACTTTC

D: TRBD1
size: .
V: TRBV6-1
J: TRBJ2-7
CDR3: CASSPGTGVREQYF
DNA: TGTGCCAGCAGTCCCGGGACAGGGGTACGAGAGCAGTACTTC

D: .
size: .
V: TRBV30
J: TRBJ1-5
CDR3: CAWSHSPPGSSNQPQHF
DNA: TGTGCCTGGAGCCATTCACCCCCAGGTTCGAGCAATCAGCCCCAGCATTTT

D: TRBD1
size: .
V: TRBV5-6
J: TRBJ1-4
CDR3: CASSYSTGGKAKLFF
DNA: TGTGCCAGCAGCTATTCAACAGGGGGAAAGGCGAAACTGTTTTTT

D: .
size: .
V: TRBV29-1
J: TRBJ1-1
CDR3: CSVGHAWDTEAFF
DNA: TGCAGCGTTGGGCACGCCTGGGACACTGAAGCTTTCTTT

D: .
size: .
V: TRBV6-1
J: TRBJ2-5
CDR3: CASSQFPEQETQYF
DNA: TGTGCCAGCAGTCAATTTCCCGAGCAAGAGACCCAGTACTTC

D: .
size: .
V: TRBV28
J: TRBJ2-7
CDR3: CASSGLSKRQYF
DNA: TGTGCCAGCAGTGGCTTATCTAAGAGGCAGTACTTC

D: .
size: .
V: TRBV27
J: TRBJ2-7
CDR3: CASSHSGTEFYEQYF
DNA: TGTGCCAGCAGTCACTCCGGGACTGAATTTTACGAGCAGTACTTC